The text below deals with one T cell receptor beta chain. Its matching antigen is unknown. This CDR3 contains 13 residues. Germline CDR1 reads MNHEY; CDR2 reads SMNVEV (reference sequence). Losses at the gene ends were 6 bases for V and 3 bases for J; bases not matched to a gene: 2. The sample is drawn from a study of cytomegalovirus exposure and HLA in healthy donors. Whole-study findings and limits: CMV serostatus was the only recorded immune exposure for donors. An ancestry cluster, one associated with Asian ancestry, reportedly showed fewer N-insertions than the roughly 700-donor mean in a later analysis.

PCR amplification relied on 60 Vbeta primers (plus 13 Jbeta primers). The data were produced by immunoSEQ multiplex PCR, yet TCRdb's version contains in-frame clones alone and is incomplete. This table has about 160,000 clones, about 80% appearing once. Whereas donors were nominally healthy upon sampling, unrecorded immune exposures were probable. The sample consisted of PBMCs. The receptor's source is a man younger than 35 in good health and CMV-seropositive. The gene calls are TRBV27 and TRBJ1-1, with 9 bases lining up with TRBD1. In DNA form, the CDR3 reads TGTGCCAGCAGGGGGACAGGGTACACTGAAGCTTTCTTT. This gives the protein CASRGTGYTEAFF.